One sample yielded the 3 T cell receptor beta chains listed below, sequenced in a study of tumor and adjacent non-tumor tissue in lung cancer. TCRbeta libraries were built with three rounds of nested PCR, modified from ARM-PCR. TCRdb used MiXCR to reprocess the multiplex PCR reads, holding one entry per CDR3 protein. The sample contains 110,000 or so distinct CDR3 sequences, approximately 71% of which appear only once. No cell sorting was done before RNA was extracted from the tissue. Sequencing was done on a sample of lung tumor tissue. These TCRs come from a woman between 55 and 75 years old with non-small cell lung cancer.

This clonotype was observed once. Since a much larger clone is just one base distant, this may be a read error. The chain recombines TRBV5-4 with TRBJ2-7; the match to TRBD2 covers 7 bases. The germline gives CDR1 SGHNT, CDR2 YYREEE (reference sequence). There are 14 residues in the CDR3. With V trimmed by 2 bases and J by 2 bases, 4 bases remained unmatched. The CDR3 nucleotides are TGTGCCAGCAGCTTTCGGGGGGTCCCCTACGAGCAGTACTTC. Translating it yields CASSFRGVPYEQYF.

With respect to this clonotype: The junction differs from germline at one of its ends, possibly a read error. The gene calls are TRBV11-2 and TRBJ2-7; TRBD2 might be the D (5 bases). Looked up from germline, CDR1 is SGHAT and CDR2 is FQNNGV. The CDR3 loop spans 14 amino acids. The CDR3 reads CASSLDSGTYEQSF. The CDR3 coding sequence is TGTGCCAGCAGCTTAGATTCGGGAACTTACGAGCAGTCCTTC.

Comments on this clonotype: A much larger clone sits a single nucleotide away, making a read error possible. CDR3 bases: TGTGCCAGCAGTCCTAGCGGGGTGCTCTACGAGCAGTACTTC. Amino acid sequence: CASSPSGVLYEQYF. The chain combines TRBV11-2 with TRBJ2-7; TRBD2 matches 9 bases. Losses at the gene ends were 6 bases for V and 3 bases for J; bases not matched to a gene: 6. CDR3 length: 14 residues. Germline loops: CDR1 SGHAT, CDR2 FQNNGV.